One sample yielded the 15 T cell receptor beta chains listed below, sequenced in a study of T cells in localized non-small cell lung cancer. The assay was immunoSEQ multiplex PCR, and TCRdb's table has in-frame clones only and misses some. The table lists tens of thousands of clones, about 88% of them singletons. Sample: PBMCs, taken before any cancer treatment. The receptors shown here come from a man between 40 and 69 years old with stage II lung adenocarcinoma.

The chain couples TRBV28 to TRBJ1-2; TRBD1 aligns across 7 bases. Trimming removed 7 bases from V and 6 bases from J; junction bases left unmatched: 8. The CDR3 has 13 residues. Germline V gives CDR1 MDHEN, CDR2 SYDVKM. The DNA of the CDR3 is TGTGCCAGCAACGACAGGGCAGACAATGGCTACACCTTC. This encodes CASNDRADNGYTF.

The chain combines TRBV6-5 with TRBJ2-4, with 9 bases that match TRBD1. The CDR3 length is 15 residues. Germline trimming cut 6 bases from V and 6 bases from J; bases unmatched to any gene: 9. The germline gives CDR1 MNHEY, CDR2 SVGAGI. Here the CDR3 DNA reads TGTGCCAGCAGCACGACAGGGGGAGACTCAAACATTCAGTACTTC. As protein: CASSTTGGDSNIQYF.

V is TRBV2 and J is TRBJ2-7, with D hard to call. Germline values: CDR1 SNHLY, CDR2 FYNNEI. The V gene lost 7 bases and the J gene lost 6 bases, with 16 bases spanning the gap. CDR3 length: 13 residues. The CDR3 nucleotides are TGTGCCAGCACAGTGGGTAGGGATTCCGAGCAGTACTTC. Its protein product is CASTVGRDSEQYF.

This chain joins TRBV4-2 and TRBJ1-2; unclear D gene. The CDR3 consists of 15 residues. The germline V and J ends were trimmed by 0 bases and 7 bases, with 15 bases remaining between them. Germline CDR1 reads LGHNA; CDR2 reads YNFKEQ. CDR3 in amino acids: CASSQEGLRESGYTF. The CDR3, as DNA: TGTGCCAGCAGCCAAGAAGGACTCCGGGAGAGTGGCTACACCTTC.

The chain couples TRBV5-1 to TRBJ2-1; the match to TRBD2 covers 7 bases. Looked up from germline, CDR1 is SGHRS and CDR2 is YFSETQ. With 4 bases clipped from V and 7 bases from J, the junction kept 20 bases outside the gene matches. CDR3 length: 18 residues. As DNA, the CDR3 is TGCGCCAGCAGCGTCTCCCTACTGAGCGGGGAGTCTGGAAATGAGCAGTTCTTC. This translates into CASSVSLLSGESGNEQFF.

The gene calls are TRBV18 and TRBJ2-3, with 8 bases that match TRBD2. V lost 3 bases and J lost 6; bases outside the gene matches: 8. The CDR3 totals 15 residues. Germline V gene sequence: CDR1 KGHSH, CDR2 LQKENI. The CDR3 sequence is CASSPAGGPGDTQYF. The CDR3 nucleotides read TGTGCCAGCTCACCGGCGGGGGGCCCTGGGGATACGCAGTATTTT.

This chain uses TRBV6-1 with TRBJ2-7, with D tentatively TRBD1 (5 bases). Between the trimmed V and J ends, which lost 4 bases and 4 bases, there was a span of 14 bases. Germline V gives CDR1 MNHNS, CDR2 SASEGT. CDR3 length equals 14 residues. For the CDR3, the DNA is TGTGCCAGCAGTGTCTCGAAGGGGTCTTACGAGCAGTACGTC. Its translation is CASSVSKGSYEQYV.

This sequence joins TRBV19 and TRBJ1-1; 7 bases are shared with TRBD1. This CDR3 has 14 amino acids. Trimming removed 3 bases from V and 6 bases from J; junction bases left unmatched: 7. Germline-derived CDR1 and CDR2 are LNHDA and SQIVND (reference sequence). The CDR3 spells CASSISLTGSEAFF. Here the CDR3 DNA reads TGTGCCAGTAGTATTTCCCTGACAGGGTCTGAAGCTTTCTTT.

This clone was picked up one time. J is TRBJ2-2 and V is TRBV19, with D perhaps assigned TRBD1 or TRBD2 (6 bases each). Trimming removed 7 bases from V and 3 bases from J, with 15 bases in between. CDR3 size: 15 residues. Germline V gene data show CDR1 as LNHDA and CDR2 as SQIVND (reference sequence). CDR3 sequence reads: CASKWGAPDTGELFF. CDR3 nucleotides: TGTGCCAGTAAATGGGGGGCGCCGGACACCGGGGAGCTGTTTTTT. Looking up the rest from reference TRBV19 and TRBJ2-2 gives the full variable domain: DGGITQSPKYLFRKEGQNVTLSCEQNLNHDAMYWYRQDPGQGLRLIYYSQIVNDFQKGDIAEGYSVSREKKESFPLTVTSAQKNPTAFYLCASKWGAPDTGELFFGEGSRLTVL.

The V call is TRBV7-3, the J call TRBJ1-1; D unresolved. Trimming shortened V by 2 bases and J by 1 base, and 5 bases separated the two germline ends. From germline, CDR1 is SGHTA and CDR2 FQGTGA. CDR3 length: 13 amino acids. The CDR3 reads CASSLGRNTEAFF. CDR3 nucleotides: TGTGCCAGCAGCTTAGGTAGGAACACTGAAGCTTTCTTT.

The rearrangement uses TRBV6-1 and TRBJ1-6, with 8 nucleotides matching TRBD1. The trim removed 5 bases at V and 9 bases at J, leaving 6 bases unmatched. CDR1 is MNHNS and CDR2 is SASEGT in the germline V gene. The CDR3 contains 14 residues. The CDR3, as DNA: TGTGCCAGCAGTTCGGGACAGGAGATTTCACCCCTCCACTTT. It is translated as CASSSGQEISPLHF.

This clone has only a few counts. J is TRBJ2-3 and V is TRBV18; D ambiguous. Trimming pared 3 bases from V and 1 base from J, leaving 11 bases between. Germline-derived CDR1 and CDR2 are KGHSH and LQKENI. The CDR3 runs 15 residues. CDR3 protein: CASSPEPTRTDTQYF. The CDR3 DNA sequence: TGTGCCAGCTCACCGGAGCCAACGCGCACAGATACGCAGTATTTT.

This clone appeared a few times. The V gene is TRBV10-1, the J gene TRBJ2-3, with TRBD1 identical over 10 bases. Germline-derived CDR1 and CDR2 are WNHNN and SYGVQD (reference sequence). CDR3 length: 15 amino acids. The ends lost 8 bases at V and 3 bases at J; junction bases unmatched: 8. CDR3 protein: CASQKGTGETDTQYF. CDR3 sequence (DNA): TGCGCCAGCCAGAAAGGGACAGGGGAGACAGATACGCAGTATTTT.

The V call is TRBV5-1, the J call TRBJ2-5; D ambiguous. This CDR3 is built from 13 residues. Germline lookup yields CDR1 SGHRS and CDR2 YFSETQ. Trimming left V 0 bases short and J 4 bases short, with 7 bases between. CDR3 sequence (DNA): TGCGCCAGCAGCTTGGACACACGAGAGACCCAGTACTTC. This sequence encodes CASSLDTRETQYF.

This chain connects TRBV5-1 to TRBJ2-3; tentatively, D is TRBD2 (6 bases). Trimming left V 4 bases short and J 3 bases short, with 9 bases between. Germline V gives CDR1 SGHRS, CDR2 YFSETQ. The CDR3 has 13 amino acids. Here the CDR3 reads CASSPGGTDTQYF. CDR3 nucleotides: TGCGCCAGCAGCCCCGGGGGAACAGATACGCAGTATTTT.